This section outlines one TCR beta chain sequence together with its context. What it binds is not known. The data originate from a study of cytomegalovirus exposure and HLA in healthy donors. In the study overall: An earlier analysis identified 117 million unique TCR beta sequences in about 179 million T cells. Of roughly 400 genotyped donors, more than 65% grouped in the Caucasian-associated ancestry cluster.

Study-wide points: For TCR beta chains, V- and J-gene trimming was later linked to a missense DCLRE1C variant.

In the PCR, 60 Vbeta and 13 Jbeta primers were used. Generated by immunoSEQ multiplex PCR, the TCRdb table keeps only in-frame clones and is missing some. The sample contains approximately 210,000 clones, about four fifths of which appear only once. CDR3 size: 16 residues. CDR1 is ENHRY and CDR2 is SYGVKD in the germline V gene. V dropped 0 bases and J dropped 6; count of bases not matched to a gene: 1. Specimen: PBMCs. The chain joins TRBV10-3 to TRBJ2-1; 14 bases agree with TRBD2. This receptor was identified in a girl aged 5 to 17 in good health and CMV-seropositive. Written as DNA, the CDR3 is TGTGCCATCAGTGAGTCGGGACTAGCGGGGGTCAATGAGCAGTTCTTC. Its translation: CAISESGLAGVNEQFF.